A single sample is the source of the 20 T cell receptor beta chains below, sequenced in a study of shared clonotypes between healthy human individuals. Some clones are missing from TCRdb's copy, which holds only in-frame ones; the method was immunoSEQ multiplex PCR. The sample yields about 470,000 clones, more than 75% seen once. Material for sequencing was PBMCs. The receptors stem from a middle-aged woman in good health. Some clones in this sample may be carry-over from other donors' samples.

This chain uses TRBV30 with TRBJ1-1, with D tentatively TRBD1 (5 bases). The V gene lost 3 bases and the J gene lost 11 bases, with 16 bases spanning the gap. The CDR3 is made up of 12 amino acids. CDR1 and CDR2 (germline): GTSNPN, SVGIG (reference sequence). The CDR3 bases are TGTGCCTGGAGCCCCTCGGGGGTTCAGGCTTTCTTT. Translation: CAWSPSGVQAFF. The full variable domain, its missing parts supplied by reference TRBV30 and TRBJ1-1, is SQTIHQWPATLVQPVGSPLSLECTVEGTSNPNLYWYRQAAGRGLQLLFYSVGIGQISSEVPQNLSASRPQDRQFILSSKKLLLSDSGFYLCAWSPSGVQAFFGQGTRLTVV.

The CDR3 here is CASSLAGGASDTQYF. CDR3 nucleotides: TGTGCCAGCAGCTTAGCGGGGGGGGCCTCAGATACGCAGTATTTT. The chain uses TRBV7-6 and TRBJ2-3, with D possibly matching TRBD2 (7 bases). This CDR3 is 15 amino acids long. Looked up from germline, CDR1 is SGHVS and CDR2 is FNYEAQ. The V end was cut by 0 bases, the J end by 4 bases, with 11 bases between.

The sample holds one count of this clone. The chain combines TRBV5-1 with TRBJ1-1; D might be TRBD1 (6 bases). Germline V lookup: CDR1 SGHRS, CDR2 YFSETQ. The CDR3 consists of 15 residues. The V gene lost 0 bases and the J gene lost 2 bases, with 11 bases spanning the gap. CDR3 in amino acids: CASSLVLQGNTEAFF. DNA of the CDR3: TGCGCCAGCAGCTTGGTCTTACAGGGTAACACTGAAGCTTTCTTT.

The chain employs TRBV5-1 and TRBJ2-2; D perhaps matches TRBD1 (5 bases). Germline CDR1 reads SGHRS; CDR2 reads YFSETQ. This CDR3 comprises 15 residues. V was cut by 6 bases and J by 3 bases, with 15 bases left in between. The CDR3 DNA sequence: TGCGCCAGCACCCTCGGCAGGGAATACACCGGGGAGCTGTTTTTT. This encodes CASTLGREYTGELFF.

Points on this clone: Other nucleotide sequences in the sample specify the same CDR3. CDR3 nucleotide sequence: TGTGCCAGCAGCGTAAGGACAGGGGGAAATGAGCAGTTCTTC. Translating gives CASSVRTGGNEQFF. This chain uses TRBV9 with TRBJ2-1, with 10 nucleotides matching TRBD1. Germline V CDR1 and CDR2: SGDLS, YYNGEE. The CDR3 sequence is 14 residues long. V was pared by 1 base and J by 7 bases, with 2 bases of the junction left unmatched.

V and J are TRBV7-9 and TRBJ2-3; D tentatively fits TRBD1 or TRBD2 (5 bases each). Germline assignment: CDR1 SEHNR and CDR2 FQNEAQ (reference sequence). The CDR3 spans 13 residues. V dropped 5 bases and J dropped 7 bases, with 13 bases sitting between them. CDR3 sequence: CASSPGTDYTQYF. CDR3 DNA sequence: TGTGCCAGCAGCCCGGGGACGGATTATACGCAGTATTTT. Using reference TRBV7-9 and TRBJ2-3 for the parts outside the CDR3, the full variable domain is DTGVSQNPRHKITKRGQNVTFRCDPISEHNRLYWYRQTLGQGPEFLTYFQNEAQLEKSRLLSDRFSAERPKGSFSTLEIQRTEQGDSAMYLCASSPGTDYTQYFGPGTRLTVL.

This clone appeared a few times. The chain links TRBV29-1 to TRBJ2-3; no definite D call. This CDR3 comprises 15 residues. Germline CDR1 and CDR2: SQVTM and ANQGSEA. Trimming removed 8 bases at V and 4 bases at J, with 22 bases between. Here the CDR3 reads CSTSEAVTMADTQYF. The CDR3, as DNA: TGCAGCACGTCAGAGGCGGTGACGATGGCAGATACGCAGTATTTT.

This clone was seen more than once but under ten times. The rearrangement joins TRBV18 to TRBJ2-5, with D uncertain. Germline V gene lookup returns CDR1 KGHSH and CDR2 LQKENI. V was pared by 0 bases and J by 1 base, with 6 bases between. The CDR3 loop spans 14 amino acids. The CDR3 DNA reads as TGTGCCAGCTCACCACCGGGCATCCAAGAGACCCAGTACTTC. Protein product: CASSPPGIQETQYF.

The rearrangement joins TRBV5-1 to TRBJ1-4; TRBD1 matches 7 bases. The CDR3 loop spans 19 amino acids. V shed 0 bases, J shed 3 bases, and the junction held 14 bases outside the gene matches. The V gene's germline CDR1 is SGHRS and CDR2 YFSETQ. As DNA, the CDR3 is TGCGCCAGCAGCTTGGGCCCGCGAGGGGGCGTTGGAGCTAATGAAAAACTGTTTTTT. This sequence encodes CASSLGPRGGVGANEKLFF.

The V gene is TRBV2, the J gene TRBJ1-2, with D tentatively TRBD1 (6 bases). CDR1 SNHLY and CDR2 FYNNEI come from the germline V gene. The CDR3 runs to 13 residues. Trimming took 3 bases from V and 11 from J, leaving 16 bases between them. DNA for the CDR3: TGTGCCAGCAGTGAGGGGGCCCTCATGGGTTACACCTTC. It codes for CASSEGALMGYTF.

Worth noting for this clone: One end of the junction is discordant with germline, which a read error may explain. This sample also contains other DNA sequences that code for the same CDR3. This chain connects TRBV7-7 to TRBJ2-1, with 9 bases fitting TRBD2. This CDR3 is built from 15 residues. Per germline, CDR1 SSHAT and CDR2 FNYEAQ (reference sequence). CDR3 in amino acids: CASSLGLAGVNEQFF. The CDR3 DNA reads TGTGCTAGCAGCTTAGGGTTAGCGGGAGTGAATGAGCAGTTCTTC.

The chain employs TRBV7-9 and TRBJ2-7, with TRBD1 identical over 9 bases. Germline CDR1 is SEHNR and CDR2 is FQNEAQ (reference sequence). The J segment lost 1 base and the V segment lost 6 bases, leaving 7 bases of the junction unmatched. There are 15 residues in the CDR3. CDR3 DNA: TGTGCCAGCAGGTCCGACAGGGGGGGTTCCTACGAGCAGTACTTC. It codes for CASRSDRGGSYEQYF.

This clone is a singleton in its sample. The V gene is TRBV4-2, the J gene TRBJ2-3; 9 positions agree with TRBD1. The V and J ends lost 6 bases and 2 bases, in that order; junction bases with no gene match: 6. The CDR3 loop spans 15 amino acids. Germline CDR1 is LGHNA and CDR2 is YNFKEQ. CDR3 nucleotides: TGTGCCAGCAGATCCCGGGACAGGGACACAGATACGCAGTATTTT. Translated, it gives CASRSRDRDTDTQYF.

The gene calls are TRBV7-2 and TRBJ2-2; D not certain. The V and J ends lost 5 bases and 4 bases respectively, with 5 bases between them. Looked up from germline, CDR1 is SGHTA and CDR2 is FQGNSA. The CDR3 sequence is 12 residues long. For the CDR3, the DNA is TGTGCCAGCAGCCGTCGCACCGGGGAGCTGTTTTTT. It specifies CASSRRTGELFF.

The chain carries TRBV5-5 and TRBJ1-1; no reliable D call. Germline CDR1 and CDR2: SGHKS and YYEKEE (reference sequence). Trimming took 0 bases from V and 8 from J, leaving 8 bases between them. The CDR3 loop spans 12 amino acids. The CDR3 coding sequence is TGTGCCAGCAGCTTGGTTGGGAACGAAGCTTTCTTT. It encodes CASSLVGNEAFF.

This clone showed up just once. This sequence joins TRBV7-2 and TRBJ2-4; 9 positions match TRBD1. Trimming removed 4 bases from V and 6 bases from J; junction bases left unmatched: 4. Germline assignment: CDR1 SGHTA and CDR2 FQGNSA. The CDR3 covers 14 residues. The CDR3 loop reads CASSSGQGRNIQYF. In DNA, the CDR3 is TGTGCCAGCAGCTCGGGACAGGGTCGAAACATTCAGTACTTC.

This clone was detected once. CDR3 residues: CAINAGDGDTQYF. The CDR3 region has the DNA TGTGCCATCAACGCAGGGGACGGGGATACGCAGTATTTT. The genes are TRBV10-3 and TRBJ2-3; D might be TRBD1 (6 bases). The ends were cut back, 7 bases at V and 6 bases at J, with 14 bases in the middle. Germline-derived CDR1 and CDR2 are ENHRY and SYGVKD. This CDR3 is 13 amino acids long.

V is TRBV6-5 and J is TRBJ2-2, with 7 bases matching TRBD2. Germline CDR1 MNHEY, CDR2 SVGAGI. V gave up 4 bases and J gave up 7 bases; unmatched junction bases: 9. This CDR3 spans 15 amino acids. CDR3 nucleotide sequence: TGTGCCAGCAGTTCCCTCAGCGGGACCCGCGGGGAGCTGTTTTTT. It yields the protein CASSSLSGTRGELFF.

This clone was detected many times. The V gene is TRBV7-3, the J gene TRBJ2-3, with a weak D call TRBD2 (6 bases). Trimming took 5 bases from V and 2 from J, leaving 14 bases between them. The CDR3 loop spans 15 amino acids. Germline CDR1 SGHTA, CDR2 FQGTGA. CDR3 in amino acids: CASSPRAGLTDTQYF. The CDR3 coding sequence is TGTGCCAGCAGCCCCCGGGCGGGACTCACAGATACGCAGTATTTT.

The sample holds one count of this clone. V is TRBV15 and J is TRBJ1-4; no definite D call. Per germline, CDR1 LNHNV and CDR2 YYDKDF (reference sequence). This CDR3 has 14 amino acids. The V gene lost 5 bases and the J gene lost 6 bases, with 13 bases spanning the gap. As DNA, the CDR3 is TGTGCCACCAGCGGAGGACGGACCTATGAAAAACTGTTTTTT. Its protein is CATSGGRTYEKLFF.